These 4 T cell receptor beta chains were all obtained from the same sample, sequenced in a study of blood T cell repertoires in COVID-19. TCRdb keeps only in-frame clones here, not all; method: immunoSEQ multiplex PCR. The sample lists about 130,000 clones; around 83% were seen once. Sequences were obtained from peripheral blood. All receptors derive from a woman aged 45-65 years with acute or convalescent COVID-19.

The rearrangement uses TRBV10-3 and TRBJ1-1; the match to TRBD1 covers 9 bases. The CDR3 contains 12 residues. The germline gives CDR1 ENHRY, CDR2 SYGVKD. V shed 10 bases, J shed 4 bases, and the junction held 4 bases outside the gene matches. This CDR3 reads CATDRGGTEAFF. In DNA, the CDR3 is TGTGCCACGGACAGGGGCGGCACTGAAGCTTTCTTT.

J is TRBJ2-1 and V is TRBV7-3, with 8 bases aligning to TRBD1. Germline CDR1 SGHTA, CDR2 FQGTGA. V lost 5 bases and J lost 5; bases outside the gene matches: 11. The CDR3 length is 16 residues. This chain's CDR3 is CASSTGTGTGNNEQFF. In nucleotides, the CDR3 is TGTGCCAGCAGCACCGGAACCGGGACAGGAAACAATGAGCAGTTCTTC.

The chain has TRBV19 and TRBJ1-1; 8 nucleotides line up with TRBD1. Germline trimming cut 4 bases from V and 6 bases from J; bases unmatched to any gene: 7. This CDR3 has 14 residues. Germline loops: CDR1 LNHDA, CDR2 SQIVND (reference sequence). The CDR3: CASSTGQGRSEAFF. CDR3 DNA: TGTGCCAGTAGTACCGGACAGGGCCGGTCTGAAGCTTTCTTT. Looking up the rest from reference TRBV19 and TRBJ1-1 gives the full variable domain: DGGITQSPKYLFRKEGQNVTLSCEQNLNHDAMYWYRQDPGQGLRLIYYSQIVNDFQKGDIAEGYSVSREKKESFPLTVTSAQKNPTAFYLCASSTGQGRSEAFFGQGTRLTVV.

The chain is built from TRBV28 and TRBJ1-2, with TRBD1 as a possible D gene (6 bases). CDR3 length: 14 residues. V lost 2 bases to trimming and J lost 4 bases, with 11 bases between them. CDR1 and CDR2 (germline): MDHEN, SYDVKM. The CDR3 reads CASSLNDRIYGYTF. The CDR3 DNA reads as TGTGCCAGCAGTTTAAATGACAGGATCTATGGCTACACCTTC.